The 14 T cell receptor beta chains presented below share a single source sample, sequenced in a study of T cells in women clearing cervical HPV infection. The table came from immunoSEQ multiplex PCR; TCRdb's copy has only in-frame clones and leaves some out. This sample lists under 35,000 clones; its ten largest clones have about 16%. Material: blood buffy coat. Receptors originate from a woman between 18 and 75 years old with a cervical HPV16 infection that either progressed to CIN3+ or cleared (not recorded which).

Note on this clone: The DNA ends 3 residues before the CDR3 does, and the rest of the CDR3 is filled in from the germline J gene. The chain is built from TRBV7-8 and TRBJ2-1; the D gene is possibly TRBD2 (6 bases). V was cut by 5 bases and J by 0 bases, with 17 bases left in between. CDR3 length: 17 residues. Germline values: CDR1 SGHVS, CDR2 FQNEAQ. The sequenced CDR3 bases are TGTGCCAGCAGCGAATTTTCTAGCGCGAGCTCCTACAATGAG. It specifies CASSEFSSASSYNE. The full-length CDR3 reads as CASSEFSSASSYNEQFF.

Comments on this clone: The read terminates 3 residues ahead of where the CDR3 ends, so the germline J gene completes it. This chain joins TRBV29-1 and TRBJ2-7, with TRBD2 identical over 13 bases. Germline CDR1 SQVTM, CDR2 ANQGSEA. This CDR3 is built from 14 residues. V lost 6 bases, J lost 3 bases, and 5 bases stayed unmatched. The chain's CDR3 is CSVDGLAGVYEQYF. The part of the CDR3 DNA that was read is TGCAGCGTGGACGGACTAGCGGGAGTCTACGAG.

Worth noting for this clone: The read terminates 3 residues ahead of where the CDR3 ends, so the germline J gene completes it. The genes are TRBV13 and TRBJ1-2; TRBD1 matches 10 bases. There are 18 residues in the CDR3. Germline V gene lookup returns CDR1 PRHDT and CDR2 FYEKMQ (reference sequence). J lost 6 bases, V lost 5 bases, and 18 bases had no gene match. CDR3 amino acids: CASSPSRLGGQGTDGYTF. The DNA read from the CDR3 is TGTGCCAGCAGCCCATCCCGACTGGGGGGACAGGGGACGGATGGC.

Turning to this clone: The read finishes 3 residues shy of the CDR3 end, and the germline J gene is used to complete it. V gene TRBV5-5 combines with J gene TRBJ2-1; tentative D call: TRBD2 (5 bases). Per germline, CDR1 SGHKS and CDR2 YYEKEE (reference sequence). Trimming stripped 4 bases from V and 4 bases from J, with 12 bases between. The CDR3 is 14 amino acids. CDR3 bases read: TGTGCCAGCAGCCTGAACGGGGAGTACAATGAG. Translation gives CASSLNGEYNE. In full, the CDR3 is CASSLNGEYNEQFF.

CDR3 DNA, as far as it was read: TGCAGTGCTACTAGCGGGAGGGCCAGGAACACCGGGGAG. Translated: CSATSGRARNTGE. The whole CDR3 sequence reads CSATSGRARNTGELFF. The chain combines TRBV20-1 with TRBJ2-2, with 12 nucleotides matching TRBD2. The missing CDR3 end, 3 residues past where the read stops, is filled in from the germline J gene. This CDR3 has 16 amino acids. The J segment lost 1 base and the V segment lost 4 bases, leaving 4 bases of the junction unmatched. Germline V gene data show CDR1 as DFQATT and CDR2 as SNEGSKA (reference sequence).

With regard to this clone: The sequenced fragment ends 3 residues before the CDR3 boundary, so the rest is inferred from the germline J gene. The rearrangement joins TRBV29-1 to TRBJ2-5, with D possibly being TRBD2 (5 bases). Trimming left V 3 bases short and J 1 base short, with 12 bases between. Germline V gene lookup returns CDR1 SQVTM and CDR2 ANQGSEA. This CDR3 has 14 residues. CDR3 DNA, as far as it was read: TGCAGCGTTGAGGAGCGGCTAACCCAAGAGACC. It specifies CSVEERLTQET. In full, the CDR3 reads CSVEERLTQETQYF.

The sequenced part of the CDR3 DNA is TGTGCCTGGAGCGAGCTGAACACCGGGGAG. Encoded protein: CAWSELNTGE. In full, the CDR3 is CAWSELNTGELFF. This rearrangement joins TRBV30 to TRBJ2-2; D is unclear. From the germline J gene comes the end of the CDR3, since the read stops 3 residues before it. Germline assignment: CDR1 GTSNPN and CDR2 SVGIG (reference sequence). The ends were cut back, 3 bases at V and 1 base at J, with 6 bases in the middle. This CDR3 has 13 amino acids. Filled out from reference TRBV30 and TRBJ2-2, the complete variable domain reads SQTIHQWPATLVQPVGSPLSLECTVEGTSNPNLYWYRQAAGRGLQLLFYSVGIGQISSEVPQNLSASRPQDRQFILSSKKLLLSDSGFYLCAWSELNTGELFFGEGSRLTVL.

A word on this clone: The DNA ends 3 residues before the CDR3 does, and the rest of the CDR3 is filled in from the germline J gene. This sequence joins TRBV5-1 and TRBJ2-2; no clear D. Looked up from germline, CDR1 is SGHRS and CDR2 is YFSETQ. The CDR3 extends over 13 amino acids. The V end lost 4 bases, the J end lost 6 bases, and 10 bases lay between the germline ends. The DNA read from the CDR3 is TGCGCCAGCAGCACCGGCGCGGCCGGGGAG. Amino acid sequence: CASSTGAAGE. The whole CDR3 protein reads CASSTGAAGELFF. Looking up the rest from reference TRBV5-1 and TRBJ2-2 gives the full variable domain: KAGVTQTPRYLIKTRGQQVTLSCSPISGHRSVSWYQQTPGQGLQFLFEYFSETQRNKGNFPGRFSGRQFSNSRSEMNVSTLELGDSALYLCASSTGAAGELFFGEGSRLTVL.

In the case of this clone: The sequenced fragment ends 3 residues before the CDR3 boundary, so the rest is inferred from the germline J gene. The chain employs TRBV13 and TRBJ2-2, with TRBD1 as a possible D gene (6 bases). This CDR3 spans 16 amino acids. Germline V CDR1 and CDR2: PRHDT, FYEKMQ (reference sequence). Trimming shortened V by 1 base and J by 4 bases, and 13 bases separated the two germline ends. This CDR3 reads CASSLDYRVTTGELFF. The part of the CDR3 DNA that was read is TGTGCCAGCAGCTTAGATTACAGGGTGACCACCGGGGAG. Drawing the rest from reference TRBV13 and TRBJ2-2, the complete variable domain is AAGVIQSPRHLIKEKRETATLKCYPIPRHDTVYWYQQGPGQDPQFLISFYEKMQSDKGSIPDRFSAQQFSDYHSELNMSSLELGDSALYFCASSLDYRVTTGELFFGEGSRLTVL.

Comment on this clone: The sequence runs out 3 residues before the end of the CDR3; the remainder is reconstructed from the germline J gene. The V and J genes are TRBV20-1 and TRBJ2-3; the D gene is possibly TRBD2 (6 bases). This CDR3 has 17 amino acids. Germline CDR1 is DFQATT and CDR2 is SNEGSKA (reference sequence). V was cut by 7 bases and J by 0 bases, with 23 bases left in between. This chain's CDR3 is CSVRGFRDHSSTDTQYF. Incomplete CDR3 DNA: TGCAGTGTACGGGGGTTCAGGGATCATTCTAGCACAGATACG.

Remarks on this clone: The read falls 3 residues short of the CDR3 end, and the missing part is taken from the germline J gene. The chain carries TRBV15 and TRBJ2-2; D is unresolved. Trimming removed 0 bases from V and 5 bases from J, with 4 bases in between. Germline CDR1 reads LNHNV; CDR2 reads YYDKDF (reference sequence). CDR3 length equals 13 residues. CDR3 DNA, as far as it was read: TGTGCCACCAGCAGAGATAATACCGGGGAG. This codes for CATSRDNTGE. Given in full, the CDR3 is CATSRDNTGELFF.

On this clone: The read ends 3 residues shy of where the CDR3 ends; the end is completed using the germline J gene. The chain carries TRBV4-1 and TRBJ2-5; D remains ambiguous. Trimming left V 2 bases short and J 2 bases short, with 15 bases between. The CDR3 runs 16 residues. Germline CDR1 reads MGHRA; CDR2 reads YSYEKL. The CDR3 spells CASSQSLGGRQETQYF. The covered CDR3 bases are TGCGCCAGCAGCCAATCTCTCGGCGGAAGACAAGAGACC.

Note on this clone: The read stops 3 residues short of the end of the CDR3; the missing end is completed from the germline J gene. The V gene is TRBV28, the J gene TRBJ1-4; 9 bases are shared with TRBD1. With V trimmed by 7 bases and J by 8 bases, 14 bases remained unmatched. The CDR3 has 16 amino acids. CDR1 and CDR2 from the germline V gene are MDHEN and SYDVKM. The covered CDR3 bases are TGTGCCAGCATCCATTCAGCGGGACAGGGAGACGAAAAA. It translates to CASIHSAGQGDEK. Given in full, the CDR3 is CASIHSAGQGDEKLFF.

Concerning this clone itself: The junction departs from germline at one end; a sequencing error may be responsible. Sequencing ends 3 residues short of the CDR3 end; the germline J gene provides the rest. The chain couples TRBV4-2 to TRBJ1-1; TRBD1 matches 7 bases. The germline V gene has CDR1 LGHNA and CDR2 YNFKEQ. This CDR3 contains 15 residues. CDR3 loop: CASSQDWQGVTEAFF. The covered CDR3 bases are TGCGCCAGCAGCCAAGATTGGCAGGGGGTGACTGAA.